These 11 T cell receptor beta chains were all obtained from the same sample, sequenced in a study of tumor T cells in aggressive B-cell lymphoma. The table came from immunoSEQ multiplex PCR; TCRdb's copy has only in-frame clones and leaves some out. This table has 2,000 to 2,500 clones, approximately 84% appearing once. Source material: tumor tissue. These receptors were taken from an adult with diffuse large B cell lymphoma.

J is TRBJ1-5 and V is TRBV28; TRBD1 matches 10 bases. This CDR3 is built from 17 residues. The junction had 11 bases not matched to a gene; V was cut back by 5 bases and J by 4 bases. Germline V gene lookup returns CDR1 MDHEN and CDR2 SYDVKM. Here the CDR3 DNA reads TGTGCCAGCAGTGTAGGCTCCGGGACAGGGGCAAATCAGCCCCAGCATTTT. Translating it yields CASSVGSGTGANQPQHF.

This chain links TRBV5-4 with TRBJ2-3; D not certain. The CDR3 length is 14 residues. From germline, CDR1 is SGHNT and CDR2 YYREEE (reference sequence). Trimming took off 0 bases at V and 4 bases at J, with 9 bases between the two ends. This CDR3 reads CASSLAGLADTQYF. DNA for the CDR3: TGTGCCAGCAGCTTGGCCGGGTTGGCAGATACGCAGTATTTT.

CDR3: CASSLKRGGWNEQFF. CDR3 in DNA: TGTGCCAGCAGCTTGAAGCGGGGGGGCTGGAATGAGCAGTTCTTC. The V gene is TRBV5-6, the J gene TRBJ2-1, with 10 bases that match TRBD2. V shed 1 base and J 7 bases; nucleotides not matched to a gene: 5. The CDR3 runs to 15 residues. The germline gives CDR1 SGHDT, CDR2 YYEEEE.

Here the CDR3 DNA reads TGTGCCAGCTCAAGGGACCAAGGAGGGGATACGCAGTATTTT. The encoded protein is CASSRDQGGDTQYF. This chain links TRBV18 with TRBJ2-3; tentatively, D is TRBD2 (6 bases). The V end lost 5 bases, the J end lost 6 bases, and 15 bases lay between the germline ends. Germline V CDR1 and CDR2: KGHSH, LQKENI. The CDR3 runs to 14 residues.

J is TRBJ2-7 and V is TRBV5-6; a weak D match, TRBD1 (6 bases). There are 13 residues in the CDR3. CDR1 and CDR2 (germline): SGHDT, YYEEEE. The germline V and J ends were trimmed by 2 bases and 8 bases, with 14 bases remaining between them. The CDR3 sequence is CASSFARGEQQYF. The CDR3 coding sequence is TGTGCCAGCAGCTTTGCCAGGGGAGAACAGCAGTACTTC.

This rearrangement joins TRBV11-3 to TRBJ1-1; no clear D gene. Deletions cut 1 base from V and 1 base from J, with 4 bases between. The CDR3 runs 13 residues. Germline CDR1 SGHNT, CDR2 YENEEA. CDR3 bases: TGTGCCAGCAGCTTAGCCAGGAACACTGAAGCTTTCTTT. This codes for CASSLARNTEAFF.

There are a few counts of this clone. The J gene is TRBJ2-1, the V gene TRBV9; D is uncertain. The germline V and J ends were trimmed by 2 bases and 2 bases, with 8 bases remaining between them. CDR3 length: 14 residues. The germline V gene has CDR1 SGDLS and CDR2 YYNGEE. The CDR3 coding sequence is TGTGCCAGCAGCGTCGAGGCTACCTACAATGAGCAGTTCTTC. It is translated as CASSVEATYNEQFF.

The V gene is TRBV15, the J gene TRBJ2-4, with 8 bases aligning to TRBD1. J gave up 12 bases and V 0 bases, and 10 bases lay outside the gene matches. Germline loops: CDR1 LNHNV, CDR2 YYDKDF (reference sequence). This CDR3 region has 15 residues. This CDR3 is CATSRDWRTGTPQYF. DNA of the CDR3: TGTGCCACCAGCAGAGATTGGAGGACAGGGACGCCTCAGTACTTC.

The gene calls are TRBV15 and TRBJ2-1; tentatively, D is TRBD2 (6 bases). Germline CDR1 LNHNV, CDR2 YYDKDF (reference sequence). V lost 1 base, J lost 4 bases, and 11 bases lay in between. The CDR3 spans 15 residues. The CDR3 loop is CATSRGAEGYNEQFF. As DNA, the CDR3 is TGTGCCACCAGCAGAGGGGCGGAGGGATACAATGAGCAGTTCTTC.

The chain recombines TRBV30 with TRBJ2-1, with D perhaps matching TRBD1 (6 bases). CDR3 length equals 12 residues. V shed 0 bases and J shed 10 bases, with 10 bases lying between them. Germline CDR1 GTSNPN, CDR2 SVGIG (reference sequence). The CDR3 sequence is CAWSVGAEEQFF. DNA for the CDR3: TGTGCCTGGAGTGTGGGGGCGGAGGAGCAGTTCTTC. The variable domain in full, with the rest retrieved from reference TRBV30 and TRBJ2-1, is SQTIHQWPATLVQPVGSPLSLECTVEGTSNPNLYWYRQAAGRGLQLLFYSVGIGQISSEVPQNLSASRPQDRQFILSSKKLLLSDSGFYLCAWSVGAEEQFFGPGTRLTVL.

The chain carries TRBV28 and TRBJ1-1, with a tentative D call TRBD1 (5 bases). There are 15 residues in the CDR3. Germline V gene lookup returns CDR1 MDHEN and CDR2 SYDVKM. Trimming removed 3 bases at V and 5 bases at J, with 16 bases between. CDR3 protein: CASSFRRGQMTEAFF. In DNA form, the CDR3 reads TGTGCCAGCAGTTTTCGAAGGGGCCAGATGACTGAAGCTTTCTTT.